Listed below are T cell receptor beta chains from one sample, sequenced in a study of cytomegalovirus exposure and HLA in healthy donors. Generated by immunoSEQ multiplex PCR, the TCRdb table keeps only in-frame clones and is missing some. The sample records some 180,000 clones, about 90% being singletons. The source material was PBMCs. The source is a boy aged 2 to 10 in good health and CMV-seronegative. CDR3s include the opening cysteine and the closing phenylalanine or tryptophan. The order of the fields is V gene, D gene, J gene, clone size, CDR3 DNA, CDR3 protein. A D gene is named only where the DNA matches it firmly. Clone sizes are given selectively: once, few, many, or a class where the clone is expanded.

TRBV6-1,-,TRBJ1-4,few,TGTGCCAGCAGTGAGTCGGCGGGGGCCAATGAAAAACTGTTTTTT,CASSESAGANEKLFF
TRBV9,-,TRBJ1-6,-,TGTGCCAGCAGCGTAGACACAGGGAATAATTCACCCCTCCACTTT,CASSVDTGNNSPLHF
TRBV19,TRBD1,TRBJ2-2,-,TGTGCCAGCAGTCCGGGACAGGGGGGAGCCGGGGAGCTGTTTTTT,CASSPGQGGAGELFF
TRBV19,-,TRBJ2-6,-,TGTGCCAGTAGTTCCCCCCTTGGCAGTCGTGTCTCTGGGGCCAACGTCCTGACTTTC,CASSSPLGSRVSGANVLTF
TRBV7-9,TRBD2,TRBJ2-3,-,TGTGCCAGCAGCTTACCCCACACTAGCGGAACTAGCACAGATACGCAGTATTTT,CASSLPHTSGTSTDTQYF
TRBV5-1,TRBD1,TRBJ1-2,-,TGCGCCAGCAGCACCGGGACAGGGGCTGGTGAAGGCTACACCTTC,CASSTGTGAGEGYTF
TRBV7-2,-,TRBJ2-6,-,TGTGCCAGCAGCCCTCAGGGGGGTGGGGCCAACGTCCTGACTTTC,CASSPQGGGANVLTF
TRBV15,-,TRBJ2-7,-,TGTGCCACCAGCAGAGATCGGGTGGGCTCCTACGAGCAGTACTTC,CATSRDRVGSYEQYF
TRBV5-1,-,TRBJ2-3,-,TGCGCCAGCAGCCTGCAGGGGCCCGGCGTAAATACGCAGTATTTT,CASSLQGPGVNTQYF
TRBV12-2,-,TRBJ2-2,-,TGTGCAAGTCGCCCTACAGGGGCGTACACCGGGGAGCTGTTTTTT,CASRPTGAYTGELFF
TRBV13,-,TRBJ2-7,-,TGTGCCAGCAGCTTAGGAGGGGATTACGAGCAGTACTTC,CASSLGGDYEQYF
TRBV6-5,TRBD1,TRBJ1-2,-,TGTGCCAGCAGGCCCGGGACAGGGAGCTATGGCTACACCTTC,CASRPGTGSYGYTF
TRBV2,-,TRBJ2-7,-,TGTGCCAGCAGTGAAGGGGGCGATCTAAACGAGCAGTACTTC,CASSEGGDLNEQYF
TRBV27,-,TRBJ2-7,few,TGTGCCAGCAGTCCAAAGGGGTGGTACGAGCAGTACTTC,CASSPKGWYEQYF
TRBV27,-,TRBJ1-1,-,TGTGCCAGCAGTTTGGGGGGGGCAGGCACTGAAGCTTTCTTT,CASSLGGAGTEAFF
TRBV23-1,-,TRBJ2-3,-,TGCGCCAGCAGTCTGCTGGGGGCGGAGTGGTTGGATACGCAGTATTTT,CASSLLGAEWLDTQYF
TRBV4-1,TRBD1,TRBJ1-1,-,TGCGCCAGCAGCCAAATCGGAGGGACAGGGGCAAAGGGAGCTTTCTTT,CASSQIGGTGAKGAFF
TRBV6-6,TRBD1,TRBJ2-7,-,TGTGCCACTCGGTCGACCGGACAGGATCCTAAAGAGCAGTACTTC,CATRSTGQDPKEQYF
TRBV18,-,TRBJ2-7,-,TGTGCCAGCTCACAGTCTGAGTTCTACGAGCAGTACTTC,CASSQSEFYEQYF
TRBV5-8,TRBD1,TRBJ2-6,-,TGTGCCAGCAGCCCAGACAGGGGGGCTTTC,CASSPDRGAF
TRBV6-1,-,TRBJ1-1,-,TGTGCCAGCGGTAAGGGGGGGACGAACACTGAAGCTTTCTTT,CASGKGGTNTEAFF
TRBV7-9,-,TRBJ2-2,once,TGTGCCAGCAGCTTATTTCCAGGGAAGGGAACCGGGGAGCTGTTTTTT,CASSLFPGKGTGELFF
TRBV27,-,TRBJ2-7,-,TGTGCCAGCAGCCTTGGGGTCCCCGGGAGAACCTACGAGCAGTACTTC,CASSLGVPGRTYEQYF
TRBV28,TRBD1,TRBJ1-5,-,TGTGCCAGCAGTTTAATGGGATCAGGGGGAAGCAATCAGCCCCAGCATTTT,CASSLMGSGGSNQPQHF
TRBV19,TRBD1,TRBJ2-7,-,TGTGCCAGTAGCCGGGACAGGGTGGGGTACGAGCAGTACTTC,CASSRDRVGYEQYF
TRBV27,-,TRBJ2-7,-,TGTGCCAGCAGTTTATCGCTGGACAGACGCTCCTACGAGCAGTACTTC,CASSLSLDRRSYEQYF
TRBV28,-,TRBJ2-5,-,TGTGCCAGCAGTTTTGGGGGCGACAGTTTAGAACAAGAGACCCAGTACTTC,CASSFGGDSLEQETQYF
TRBV28,TRBD1,TRBJ2-3,-,TGTGCCAGCAGTCCCCTAGGGGACAGGGGACAAGATACGCAGTATTTT,CASSPLGDRGQDTQYF
TRBV5-8,TRBD2,TRBJ2-3,-,TGTGCCAGCAGCCTGGGACTAGCGGGGGGCCAGCCAGATACGCAGTATTTT,CASSLGLAGGQPDTQYF
TRBV19,-,TRBJ2-2,-,TGTGCCAGTAGTCCCACCACAAACACCGGGGAGCTGTTTTTT,CASSPTTNTGELFF
TRBV4-2,-,TRBJ1-1,few,TGTGCCAGCAGCGACACCGTCGACAGGGAAGCTTTCTTT,CASSDTVDREAFF
TRBV15,TRBD1,TRBJ1-1,-,TGTGCCACCAGCACAGGGACAGGGGATGCTCCTTTGAACACTGAAGCTTTCTTT,CATSTGTGDAPLNTEAFF
TRBV5-1,-,TRBJ1-2,-,TGCGCCAGCAGCTCTTATGAGGAAAACTATGGCTACACCTTC,CASSSYEENYGYTF
TRBV25-1,TRBD1,TRBJ1-6,-,TGTGCCAGCAGTGAACTAGGGACAGGGGCAAATTCACCCCTCCACTTT,CASSELGTGANSPLHF
TRBV9,-,TRBJ1-6,-,TGTGCCAGCAGCGTAGTAGGGGGGGGACCCCTCCACTTT,CASSVVGGGPLHF
TRBV27,TRBD1,TRBJ1-1,-,TGTGCCAGCAGCGATGACAGGGGGGTAGCTTTCTTT,CASSDDRGVAFF
TRBV5-1,TRBD1,TRBJ2-1,-,TGCGCCAGCAGCCCAAGGGACAGGGGGAGAAATGAGCAGTTCTTC,CASSPRDRGRNEQFF
TRBV2,TRBD1,TRBJ1-5,-,TGTGCCAGCAGTGTCTTCGGGACAGGGATGAATCAGCCCCAGCATTTT,CASSVFGTGMNQPQHF
TRBV28,TRBD2,TRBJ2-3,-,TGTGCCAGTTTAGCGGGAGGTACAGATACGCAGTATTTT,CASLAGGTDTQYF
TRBV7-8,-,TRBJ1-6,-,TGTGCCAGCAGCTTTGCAGGGCTATATAATTCACCCCTCCACTTT,CASSFAGLYNSPLHF
TRBV27,-,TRBJ1-5,once,TGTGCCAGCAGTTTTCAATGGGAGGTAGATCAGCCCCAGCATTTT,CASSFQWEVDQPQHF
TRBV5-4,-,TRBJ2-1,-,TGTGCCAGCAGCTCCGGGACAAGCGATGAGCAGTTCTTC,CASSSGTSDEQFF
TRBV7-8,-,TRBJ2-7,-,TGTGCCAGCAGCCGTCGACTAGCCTACGAGCAGTACTTC,CASSRRLAYEQYF
TRBV6-6,TRBD1,TRBJ2-7,-,TGTGCCAGCAGGAGTAGGGGGCCCGAGCAGTACTTC,CASRSRGPEQYF
TRBV5-6,TRBD2,TRBJ2-3,-,TGTGCCAGCAGCAGATTATTAGCGGGAGCGGTAGATACGCAGTATTTT,CASSRLLAGAVDTQYF
TRBV6-1,TRBD2,TRBJ2-7,-,TGTGCCAGCAGTGTAGCGGGAGGTGCGGTCTACGAGCAGTACTTC,CASSVAGGAVYEQYF
TRBV15,TRBD2,TRBJ2-1,-,TGTGCCACCAGCAAAACGGGGGGATCCTACAATGAGCAGTTCTTC,CATSKTGGSYNEQFF
TRBV5-7,-,TRBJ1-4,-,TGTGCCAGCAGCTTCAGAGGGCGCCGGGCTAATGAAAAACTGTTTTTT,CASSFRGRRANEKLFF
TRBV9,TRBD1,TRBJ2-7,-,TGTGCCAGCAGCGTTGCAGACCAGGGGGCCGCCCCCTACGAGCAGTACTTC,CASSVADQGAAPYEQYF
TRBV11-2,-,TRBJ2-3,-,TGTGCCAGCAGCTTAACCCGGGGTGGAAACACAGATACGCAGTATTTT,CASSLTRGGNTDTQYF
TRBV7-2,-,TRBJ1-5,-,TGTGCCAGCAGCCCGGCAGGGAACCAGCCCCAGCATTTT,CASSPAGNQPQHF
TRBV6-6,TRBD1,TRBJ1-1,-,TGTGCCAGCAGGTCAGACAGGGGAACCAACACTGAAGCTTTCTTT,CASRSDRGTNTEAFF